This entry concerns a single TCR beta chain. This entry belongs to a study of OX40 agonist ivuxolimab in advanced cancers. Study information: Patients assigned to dose escalation were diagnosed with hepatocellular carcinoma, melanoma, renal cell or head and neck cancer.

Produced via immunoSEQ multiplex PCR; TCRdb's table is partial and in-frame only. The sample holds 20,000 or so clones, about 86% seen once. The germline V gene has CDR1 MGHRA and CDR2 YSYEKL. CDR3 length equals 20 residues. The V and J ends lost 3 bases and 1 base respectively, with 22 bases between them. V gene TRBV4-1 combines with J gene TRBJ2-6; tentative D call: TRBD1 (5 bases). This clonotype originated in an adult with an advanced solid tumor such as melanoma, head and neck, liver or kidney cancer. Sample: CD4+ or CD8+ T cells sorted from blood, taken in a trial of the OX40 agonist ivuxolimab. CDR3 sequence reads: CASSQPPPLVGPSGANVLTF. The CDR3 DNA reads TGCGCCAGCAGCCAGCCTCCCCCCCTAGTGGGGCCTTCTGGGGCCAACGTCCTGACTTTC.